These 17 T cell receptor beta chains share one sample of origin, sequenced in a study of cytomegalovirus exposure and HLA in healthy donors. 60 Vbeta and 13 Jbeta primers were used in PCR. Repertoires were generated with immunoSEQ multiplex PCR, while TCRdb's copy carries only in-frame clones and drops some. The sample has 220,000 or so clones; approximately 79% are singletons. Sequencing used PBMCs. The origin of the receptors is a man between 45 and 60 years old in good health and CMV-seronegative.

The V gene is TRBV2, the J gene TRBJ1-2; 8 bases are a match to TRBD1. V was pared by 7 bases and J by 0 bases, with 4 bases of the junction left unmatched. This CDR3 is 14 amino acids long. Germline V gene sequence: CDR1 SNHLY, CDR2 FYNNEI. This CDR3 reads CASNGQGTNYGYTF. Written as DNA, the CDR3 is TGTGCCAGCAACGGACAGGGAACTAACTATGGCTACACCTTC.

The CDR3 sequence: CASSRGQGKIYEQYF. In DNA form, the CDR3 reads TGTGCCAGCAGCCGGGGACAGGGTAAGATCTACGAGCAGTACTTC. The chain uses TRBV7-9 and TRBJ2-7, with 9 bases lining up with TRBD1. Germline V gene data show CDR1 as SEHNR and CDR2 as FQNEAQ (reference sequence). After removal of 5 bases from V and 3 bases from J, the junction contained 8 bases not matched to a gene. CDR3 length equals 15 residues.

Worth noting for this clone: The sample carries other DNA sequences with the same CDR3. The V gene is TRBV29-1, the J gene TRBJ2-1, with 9 bases identical to TRBD2. Germline-derived CDR1 and CDR2 are SQVTM and ANQGSEA. The V gene end was trimmed by 5 bases and the J gene end by 5 bases; junction bases not matched to a gene: 7. This CDR3 spans 14 amino acids. The CDR3 DNA is TGCAGCGTTCGTAAGCGGGAGGCCCACAATGAGCAGTTCTTC. Residues: CSVRKREAHNEQFF.

This clone appeared a few times. The gene calls are TRBV29-1 and TRBJ1-1, with 11 nucleotides matching TRBD1. The CDR3 has 12 residues. Germline CDR1 SQVTM, CDR2 ANQGSEA. In nucleotides, the CDR3 is TGCGGAGGGACAGGGGGAAACACTGAAGCTTTCTTT. Translation: CGGTGGNTEAFF. The variable domain in full, with the rest retrieved from reference TRBV29-1 and TRBJ1-1, is SAVISQKPSRDICQRGTSLTIQCQVDSQVTMMFWYRQQPGQSLTLIATANQGSEATYESGFVIDKFPISRPNLTFSTLTVSNMSPEDSSIYLCGGTGGNTEAFFGQGTRLTVV.

With regard to this clone: The same CDR3 also results from other DNA sequences found in this sample. The chain joins TRBV9 to TRBJ2-2, with a weak D call TRBD2 (6 bases). Germline values: CDR1 SGDLS, CDR2 YYNGEE. The CDR3 extends over 15 amino acids. Trimming pared 0 bases from V and 4 bases from J, leaving 10 bases between. The CDR3 sequence is CASSVGGGSTGELFF. In DNA form, the CDR3 reads TGTGCCAGCAGCGTAGGAGGAGGGAGCACCGGGGAGCTGTTTTTT.

The chain uses TRBV14 and TRBJ2-2, with 10 bases lining up with TRBD2. After removal of 4 bases from V and 7 bases from J, the junction contained 12 bases not matched to a gene. CDR1 and CDR2 from the germline V gene are SGHDN and FVKESK. This CDR3 is 17 amino acids long. The CDR3 region is CASSPLEASGRGGELFF. The CDR3 DNA reads TGTGCCAGCAGCCCCCTCGAGGCTAGCGGGAGAGGCGGGGAGCTGTTTTTT.

This chain connects TRBV27 to TRBJ1-2; 7 nucleotides line up with TRBD1. This CDR3 has 14 amino acids. V lost 5 bases, J lost 6 bases, and 9 bases stayed unmatched. Germline V gives CDR1 MNHEY, CDR2 SMNVEV (reference sequence). The CDR3 region is CASSRQGLFDGYTF. The CDR3 DNA follows: TGTGCCAGCAGTAGACAGGGCCTCTTTGATGGCTACACCTTC.

The rearrangement uses TRBV9 and TRBJ2-2, with D tentatively TRBD1 (5 bases). This CDR3 has 16 residues. With 4 bases removed from V and 0 bases from J, the gap between germline ends came to 13 bases. From germline, CDR1 is SGDLS and CDR2 YYNGEE. The CDR3, as DNA: TGTGCCAGCAGCCCCGGCCGGACACCGAACACCGGGGAGCTGTTTTTT. It specifies CASSPGRTPNTGELFF.

This chain joins TRBV29-1 and TRBJ2-5; 14 nucleotides align to TRBD2. Germline CDR1 reads SQVTM; CDR2 reads ANQGSEA. V shed 3 bases, J shed 5 bases, and the junction held 5 bases outside the gene matches. This CDR3 has 15 residues. CDR3 coding DNA: TGCAGCGTTGAGGGGACTAGCGGGAGAAGGGAGACCCAGTACTTC. The encoded protein is CSVEGTSGRRETQYF.

The rearrangement uses TRBV19 and TRBJ2-1; 10 nucleotides agree with TRBD2. After removal of 5 bases from V and 7 bases from J, the junction contained 14 bases not matched to a gene. This CDR3 contains 17 residues. The germline CDR1 and CDR2 sequences are LNHDA and SQIVND (reference sequence). In nucleotides, the CDR3 is TGTGCCAGTAGTCCGGGGGGAGCGGGAGGGAGGAGGAATGAGCAGTTCTTC. Its protein product is CASSPGGAGGRRNEQFF.

The chain is built from TRBV15 and TRBJ1-2; 7 nucleotides line up with TRBD1. V trimming: 4 bases; J trimming: 2 bases; junction bases outside the gene matches: 4. In germline, CDR1 is LNHNV, CDR2 YYDKDF (reference sequence). The CDR3 covers 14 residues. This CDR3 reads CATSIQGRNYGYTF. For the CDR3, the DNA is TGTGCCACCAGCATACAGGGGCGAAACTATGGCTACACCTTC.

The rearrangement links TRBV18 to TRBJ2-3, with D unresolved. Germline V gene sequence: CDR1 KGHSH, CDR2 LQKENI. The V end lost 2 bases, the J end lost 0 bases, and 6 bases lay between the germline ends. The CDR3 sequence is 14 residues long. As DNA, the CDR3 is TGTGCCAGCTCACCAAACCTAAGCACAGATACGCAGTATTTT. Translation: CASSPNLSTDTQYF.

Concerning this clone: At the DNA level, this CDR3 is encoded by other sequences in the same sample as well. CDR3 DNA: TGTGCCAGCAGCTTAGATCTAGCGGGTGGCACAGATACGCAGTATTTT. The encoded protein is CASSLDLAGGTDTQYF. The chain combines TRBV11-2 with TRBJ2-3; TRBD2 matches at 8 bases. Germline V gene sequence: CDR1 SGHAT, CDR2 FQNNGV. With V trimmed by 0 bases and J by 1 base, 3 bases remained unmatched. The CDR3 spans 16 residues.

The chain couples TRBV2 to TRBJ2-3; 9 bases agree with TRBD1. The V and J ends lost 7 bases and 1 base, in that order; junction bases with no gene match: 6. This CDR3 comprises 15 residues. Germline V lookup: CDR1 SNHLY, CDR2 FYNNEI. CDR3 region: CASMGQGRGTDTQYF. The CDR3 DNA reads TGTGCCAGCATGGGACAGGGCCGGGGCACAGATACGCAGTATTTT.

The chain links TRBV9 to TRBJ2-7; 10 nucleotides align to TRBD1. This CDR3 has 15 amino acids. CDR1 is SGDLS, CDR2 YYNGEE, per germline. With 3 bases clipped from V and 5 bases from J, the junction kept 8 bases outside the gene matches. The CDR3 DNA reads TGTGCCAGCAGCGCATCCGGGACAGGGGCCCACGAGCAGTACTTC. Its translation: CASSASGTGAHEQYF.

The chain links TRBV2 to TRBJ1-2, with 10 bases that match TRBD1. Per the germline V gene, CDR1 is SNHLY and CDR2 is FYNNEI. The CDR3 loop spans 12 amino acids. V lost 10 bases, J lost 8 bases, and 7 bases stayed unmatched. CDR3 coding DNA: TGTGCCAAGGCGACAGGGGGCATCGGCTACACCTTC. This codes for CAKATGGIGYTF.

The chain has TRBV11-2 and TRBJ2-1; 8 nucleotides align to TRBD1. V was pared by 0 bases and J by 9 bases, with 1 base of the junction left unmatched. CDR1 SGHAT and CDR2 FQNNGV come from the germline V gene. CDR3 length: 13 residues. DNA for the CDR3: TGTGCCAGCAGCTTAGAGGGGACAGGTGAGCAGTTCTTC. This encodes CASSLEGTGEQFF.